This T cell receptor (beta chain) was retrieved from a study of T cells after yellow fever vaccination. This clonotype was detected a few times. V dropped 8 bases and J dropped 8; count of bases not matched to a gene: 15. The CDR3 consists of 16 residues. TCRdb ran MiXCR on the 5' RACE reads and lists one entry per CDR3 protein. The profile covers roughly 340,000 distinct CDR3 sequences, with 3% to 4.5% appearing a single time and roughly 26% taken by the ten largest. The rearrangement joins TRBV12-3 or TRBV12-4 to TRBJ2-1, with 10 bases aligning to TRBD2. This clonotype was obtained from a man aged 18 to 35 who received the YFV17D yellow fever vaccine. The input for sequencing was PBMCs, taken 5 days after the yellow fever booster vaccination. The CDR3 is CASHEQAGGTGDEQFF. In DNA form, the CDR3 reads TGTGCCAGCCACGAGCAAGCGGGGGGGACGGGGGATGAGCAGTTCTTC.